The 7 T cell receptor beta chains below were found in one sample sequenced in a study of OX40 agonist ivuxolimab in advanced cancers. Assay used: immunoSEQ multiplex PCR; TCRdb lists only in-frame clones, some missing. Of about 83,000 clones listed, around 85% are singletons. The specimen was CD4+ or CD8+ T cells sorted from blood, collected in a trial of the OX40 agonist ivuxolimab. These receptors were taken from an adult with an advanced solid tumor such as melanoma, head and neck, liver or kidney cancer.

This chain uses TRBV10-2 with TRBJ1-2; no firm D call. Germline loops: CDR1 WSHSY, CDR2 SAAADI. V was shortened by 7 bases and J by 2 bases, with 14 bases between the two germline ends. The CDR3 spans 14 residues. CDR3 sequence (DNA): TGCGCCAGCACCCTTGGTGGAGGGAACTATGGCTACACCTTC. Its protein product is CASTLGGGNYGYTF.

This sequence joins TRBV4-1 and TRBJ2-2, with TRBD2 matching over 7 bases. This CDR3 is 16 amino acids long. The V gene end was trimmed by 4 bases and the J gene end by 6 bases; junction bases not matched to a gene: 11. Germline V gene sequence: CDR1 MGHRA, CDR2 YSYEKL. The CDR3 nucleotides read TGCGCCAGCAGCCCCCGGGCGGGAGCGTTGGCCGGGGAGCTGTTTTTT. Amino acid sequence: CASSPRAGALAGELFF.

The chain joins TRBV25-1 to TRBJ2-7; D possibly corresponds to TRBD2 (5 bases). This CDR3 region has 14 residues. V was cut by 3 bases and J by 0 bases, with 9 bases left in between. Germline-derived CDR1 and CDR2 are MGHDK and SYGVNS. CDR3 region: CASSESGISYEQYF. CDR3 nucleotides: TGTGCCAGCAGTGAGTCGGGGATCTCCTACGAGCAGTACTTC.

This chain uses TRBV7-2 with TRBJ2-3; 9 bases are shared with TRBD1. Losses at the gene ends were 5 bases for V and 6 bases for J; bases not matched to a gene: 6. The CDR3 is made up of 14 amino acids. The germline gives CDR1 SGHTA, CDR2 FQGNSA. The CDR3 here is CASSAGQGWDTQYF. The CDR3 DNA sequence: TGTGCCAGCAGCGCCGGACAGGGGTGGGATACGCAGTATTTT.

The V call is TRBV30, the J call TRBJ2-5; TRBD1 matches 8 bases. CDR1 and CDR2 (germline): GTSNPN, SVGIG (reference sequence). J lost 7 bases, V lost 5 bases, and 3 bases had no gene match. The CDR3 runs to 11 residues. The CDR3 region is CAWDTGGTQYF. In nucleotides, the CDR3 is TGTGCCTGGGACACAGGGGGGACCCAGTACTTC.

This clone has more than one count but fewer than ten. The chain is built from TRBV30 and TRBJ1-1; D not resolved. The CDR3 covers 11 residues. V was trimmed by 5 bases and J by 7 bases, leaving 11 bases between them. Germline CDR1 is GTSNPN and CDR2 is SVGIG (reference sequence). The CDR3 DNA reads TGTGCCTGGCACACGGCTCTTGAAGCTTTCTTT. This gives the protein CAWHTALEAFF. Full variable domain (missing parts from reference TRBV30 and TRBJ1-1): SQTIHQWPATLVQPVGSPLSLECTVEGTSNPNLYWYRQAAGRGLQLLFYSVGIGQISSEVPQNLSASRPQDRQFILSSKKLLLSDSGFYLCAWHTALEAFFGQGTRLTVV.

The chain joins TRBV21-1 to TRBJ2-3; the table gives TRBD1 as D, unverified against the DNA. TRBV21-1 is noted as a pseudogene. The CDR3 is made up of 18 amino acids. As DNA, the CDR3 is TGTGCCAGCAGCTGCCACCCCGTGAGGGGGACCGCCTTGGGTACGCAGTATTTT. Its protein product is CASSCHPVRGTALGTQYF.